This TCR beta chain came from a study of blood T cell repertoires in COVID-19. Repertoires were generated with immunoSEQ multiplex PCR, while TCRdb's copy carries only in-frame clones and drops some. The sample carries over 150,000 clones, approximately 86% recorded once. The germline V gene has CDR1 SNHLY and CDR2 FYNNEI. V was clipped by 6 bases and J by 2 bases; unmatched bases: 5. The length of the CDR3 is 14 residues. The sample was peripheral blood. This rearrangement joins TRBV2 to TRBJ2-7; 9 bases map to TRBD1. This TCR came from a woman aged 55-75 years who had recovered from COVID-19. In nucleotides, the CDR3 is TGTGCCAGCAGGGCGGGACAGGGCCCCTACGAGCAGTACTTC. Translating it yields CASRAGQGPYEQYF.